Sequencing of this TCR beta chain was carried out in a study of cytomegalovirus exposure and HLA in healthy donors. On the study more broadly: There were 65 million to 85 million unique TCRs (from HLA-typed donors) in an early data release. Whole-study results and caveats: Later on, a genetic analysis was performed. It linked a missense variant in DCLRE1C with V- and J-gene trimming of TCR beta.

PCR amplification relied on 60 Vbeta primers (plus 13 Jbeta primers). Authors' analysis steps: In a later analysis, about 12 million of 83 million or so unique beta chains occurred in at least two donors. Generated by immunoSEQ multiplex PCR, the TCRdb table keeps only in-frame clones and is missing some. That table supplies the V and J calls and clone size; D and trimming were determined from the DNA. The sample includes under 150,000 clones, approximately 80% of them seen just once. With respect to this clone: Its target is unknown.

The origin of this receptor is a man aged 45 to 65 in good health and CMV-seronegative. Source material: PBMCs.

CDR3 sequence (DNA): TGCGCCAGCAGCCAATTACCAAGGACAGGGGACGATCAGCCCCAGCATTTT. Translation gives CASSQLPRTGDDQPQHF. This chain uses TRBV4-1 with TRBJ1-5, with 9 bases lining up with TRBD1. Trimming removed 2 bases from V and 5 bases from J; junction bases left unmatched: 10. This CDR3 contains 17 residues. Germline-derived CDR1 and CDR2 are MGHRA and YSYEKL.